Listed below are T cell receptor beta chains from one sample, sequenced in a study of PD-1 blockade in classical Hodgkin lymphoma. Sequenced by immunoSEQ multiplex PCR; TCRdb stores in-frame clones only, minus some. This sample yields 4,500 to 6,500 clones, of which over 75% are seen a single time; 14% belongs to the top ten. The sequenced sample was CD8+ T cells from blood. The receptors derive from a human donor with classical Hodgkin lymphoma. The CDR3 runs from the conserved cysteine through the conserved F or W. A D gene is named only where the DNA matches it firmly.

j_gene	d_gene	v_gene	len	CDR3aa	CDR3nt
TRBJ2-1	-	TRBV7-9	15	CASSAVAGPGDEQFF	TGTGCCAGCAGCGCCGTCGCGGGACCAGGGGATGAGCAGTTCTTC
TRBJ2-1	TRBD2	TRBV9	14	CASSVGGGPNEQFF	TGTGCCAGCAGCGTAGGGGGAGGGCCCAATGAGCAGTTCTTC
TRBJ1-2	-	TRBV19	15	CASSRAPGTNYGYTF	TGTGCCAGTAGTAGAGCTCCAGGGACGAACTATGGCTACACCTTC
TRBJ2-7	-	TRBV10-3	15	CAISESEEGSYEQYF	TGTGCCATCAGTGAGTCAGAGGAGGGTTCCTACGAGCAGTACTTC
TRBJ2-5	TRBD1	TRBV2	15	CASIEGTGYTETQYF	TGTGCCAGCATCGAGGGGACAGGGTATACGGAGACCCAGTACTTC
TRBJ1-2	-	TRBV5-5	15	CASSPTRATNYGYTF	TGTGCCAGCAGCCCAACCAGGGCCACGAACTATGGCTACACCTTC
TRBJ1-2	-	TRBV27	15	CASSNYRTASYGYTF	TGTGCCAGCAGCAATTATAGGACGGCTAGCTATGGCTACACCTTC
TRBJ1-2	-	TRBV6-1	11	CASRTEYGYTF	TGTGCCAGCAGAACAGAGTATGGCTACACCTTC
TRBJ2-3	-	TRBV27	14	CASSFGGGTDTQYF	TGTGCCAGCAGTTTTGGGGGTGGCACAGATACGCAGTATTTT
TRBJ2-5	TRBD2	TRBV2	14	CASSPRLAGEAQYF	TGTGCCAGCAGTCCCCGACTAGCGGGAGAGGCCCAGTACTTC
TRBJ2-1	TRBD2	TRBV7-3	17	CASSLSGTSGDTYEQFF	TGTGCCAGCAGCTTATCGGGAACTAGCGGGGATACGTATGAGCAGTTCTTC
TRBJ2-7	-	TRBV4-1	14	CASSQVSGGGEQYF	TGCGCCAGCAGCCAAGTTTCAGGGGGAGGGGAGCAGTACTTC
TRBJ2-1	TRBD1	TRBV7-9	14	CASSSPGGAGEQFF	TGTGCCAGCAGCTCCCCAGGGGGCGCGGGTGAGCAGTTCTTC
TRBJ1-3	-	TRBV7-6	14	CASSLVTAGNTIYF	TGTGCCAGCAGCTTAGTGACAGCTGGAAACACCATATATTTT
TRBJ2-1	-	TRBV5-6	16	CASSLAGLGTYNEQFF	TGTGCCAGCAGCTTGGCAGGGTTAGGAACCTACAATGAGCAGTTCTTC
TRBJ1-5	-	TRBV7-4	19	CASSRRPLGRIYSNQPQHF	TGTGCCAGCAGCCGCCGCCCGCTAGGCAGGATATATAGCAATCAGCCCCAGCATTTT